A single sample is the source of the 12 T cell receptor beta chains below, sequenced in a study of T cells in Graves' hyperthyroidism and ophthalmopathy. Amplification of TCR beta CDR3 regions used RNA as the template. Carried out on the TCR CDR3, a first-round RT-PCR used the HTBI primer set. TCRdb called the multiplex PCR reads again in MiXCR, with one record for every CDR3 protein. The profile shows about 570,000 distinct CDR3 sequences, around 42% of them singletons. The source material was peripheral blood or thyroid tissue (not recorded which). The receptors were gathered from an adult woman with Graves' disease, either hyperthyroidism or ophthalmopathy (not recorded which).

J is TRBJ2-2 and V is TRBV10-3; 10 nucleotides agree with TRBD2. Germline V gene sequence: CDR1 ENHRY, CDR2 SYGVKD. The length of the CDR3 is 14 residues. Trimming at V came to 6 bases and at J to 6 bases, leaving 4 bases not matched to a gene. The CDR3 DNA is TGTGCCATCAGAACCGGGACTAGCGCCGGGGAGCTGTTTTTT. Residues: CAIRTGTSAGELFF.

This clonotype occurred many times. The chain carries TRBV7-3 and TRBJ1-6; TRBD1 matches 7 bases. Germline trimming cut 3 bases from V and 10 bases from J; bases unmatched to any gene: 9. The CDR3 contains 15 residues. Germline assignment: CDR1 SGHTA and CDR2 FQGTGA. The CDR3 nucleotides read TGTGCCAGCAGCTTGCGGGCCAGGGGGGAATCACCCCTCCACTTT. This codes for CASSLRARGESPLHF.

The rearrangement links TRBV10-3 to TRBJ1-4; TRBD1 matches 9 bases. The CDR3 is made up of 15 amino acids. Germline-derived CDR1 and CDR2 are ENHRY and SYGVKD. The junction had 7 bases not matched to a gene; V was cut back by 4 bases and J by 7 bases. The CDR3: CAISGGDRETEKLFF. The CDR3 DNA sequence: TGTGCCATCAGTGGAGGGGACAGGGAGACTGAAAAACTGTTTTTT.

This clonotype came up a few times. The genes are TRBV12-3 or TRBV12-4 and TRBJ1-2; 8 bases agree with TRBD1. The CDR3 is 15 amino acids. Trimming removed 3 bases from V and 8 bases from J; junction bases left unmatched: 11. The CDR3 DNA sequence: TGTGCCAGCAGTTTCGTCGGACAGGGCTCGGAAGGCTACACCTTC. Protein: CASSFVGQGSEGYTF.

The chain is built from TRBV9 and TRBJ1-2; the D is unclear. Trimming took off 3 bases at V and 5 bases at J, with 14 bases between the two ends. CDR3 length: 14 amino acids. Germline V CDR1 and CDR2: SGDLS, YYNGEE. CDR3 bases: TGTGCCAGCAGCGGACCCTTACACGGGTATGGCTACACCTTC. Translation: CASSGPLHGYGYTF.

This clonotype was counted many times. The chain has TRBV2 and TRBJ1-5; D is undetermined. The ends were cut back, 4 bases at V and 9 bases at J, with 13 bases in the middle. The CDR3 is 13 amino acids. Germline-derived CDR1 and CDR2 are SNHLY and FYNNEI. This CDR3 reads CASSVREGLPQHF. Written as DNA, the CDR3 is TGTGCCAGCAGTGTTAGAGAGGGTCTGCCCCAGCATTTT.

The chain couples TRBV11-2 to TRBJ1-5, with TRBD1 identical over 10 bases. This CDR3 is 16 amino acids long. V dropped 0 bases and J dropped 5; count of bases not matched to a gene: 4. Germline V gene data show CDR1 as SGHAT and CDR2 as FQNNGV. The CDR3: CASSLDRDRGDQPQHF. In DNA form, the CDR3 reads TGTGCCAGCAGCTTAGACCGGGACAGGGGTGATCAGCCCCAGCATTTT.

About this clonotype: Mismatch with germline at one junction end may stem from a read error. The rearrangement uses TRBV5-1 and TRBJ2-1; 7 positions match TRBD1. The CDR3 has 16 amino acids. From germline, CDR1 is SGHRS and CDR2 YFSETQ. Here the CDR3 reads CASGLQGSGLYSEQFF. CDR3 nucleotide sequence: TGCGCCAGCGGCCTACAGGGGTCAGGTCTATACAGTGAGCAGTTCTTC. Looking up the rest from reference TRBV5-1 and TRBJ2-1 gives the full variable domain: KAGVTQTPRYLIKTRGQQVTLSCSPISGHRSVSWYQQTPGQGLQFLFEYFSETQRNKGNFPGRFSGRQFSNSRSEMNVSTLELGDSALYLCASGLQGSGLYSEQFFGPGTRLTVL.

This clonotype was picked up a small number of times. This chain joins TRBV24-1 and TRBJ2-7; no clear D. Germline lookup yields CDR1 KGHDR and CDR2 SFDVKD. Trimming removed 4 bases at V and 2 bases at J, with 11 bases between. The CDR3 spans 14 residues. Here the CDR3 DNA reads TGTGCCACCAGTGACCCAACACCTACCTACGAGCAGTACTTC. Its protein is CATSDPTPTYEQYF.

The table lists this clonotype with a count of one. At one end, the junction sequence differs from germline, possibly due to a read error. The V gene is TRBV2, the J gene TRBJ1-5, with D uncertain. The CDR3 has 15 residues. The V gene's germline CDR1 is SNHLY and CDR2 FYNNEI. This CDR3 reads CTSRDGQDSNQPQHF. The CDR3 nucleotides read TGTACCAGCAGAGATGGCCAGGATAGCAATCAGCCCCAGCATTTT.

At least ten counts were recorded for this clonotype. The rearrangement uses TRBV7-2 and TRBJ2-2; D may be TRBD2 (6 bases). V was shortened by 3 bases and J by 1 base, with 15 bases between the two germline ends. CDR1 SGHTA and CDR2 FQGNSA come from the germline V gene. The CDR3 extends over 17 amino acids. The CDR3 DNA reads as TGTGCCAGCAGCTTCAATCGTTGGGGACTGAACACCGGGGAGCTGTTTTTT. This translates into CASSFNRWGLNTGELFF.

This clonotype was picked up many times. The rearrangement uses TRBV9 and TRBJ2-5; 8 nucleotides line up with TRBD1. This CDR3 region has 15 residues. The ends lost 4 bases at V and 5 bases at J; junction bases unmatched: 10. The germline V gene has CDR1 SGDLS and CDR2 YYNGEE. The DNA for the CDR3 is TGTGCCAGCAGCTCAAATCCAGGGGGCTGGGAGACCCAGTACTTC. Translating it yields CASSSNPGGWETQYF.